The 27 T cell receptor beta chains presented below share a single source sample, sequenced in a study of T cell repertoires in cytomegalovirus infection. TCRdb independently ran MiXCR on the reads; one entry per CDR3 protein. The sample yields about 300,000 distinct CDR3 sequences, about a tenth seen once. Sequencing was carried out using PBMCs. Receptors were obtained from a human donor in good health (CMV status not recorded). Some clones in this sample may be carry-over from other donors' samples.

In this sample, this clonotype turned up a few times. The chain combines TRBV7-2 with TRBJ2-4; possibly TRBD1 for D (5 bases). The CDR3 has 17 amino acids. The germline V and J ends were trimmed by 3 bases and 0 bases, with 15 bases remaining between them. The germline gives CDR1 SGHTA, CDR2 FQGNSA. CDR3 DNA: TGTGCCAGCAGCTTCGAGACAGCTTTACTAGCCAAAAACATTCAGTACTTC. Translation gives CASSFETALLAKNIQYF.

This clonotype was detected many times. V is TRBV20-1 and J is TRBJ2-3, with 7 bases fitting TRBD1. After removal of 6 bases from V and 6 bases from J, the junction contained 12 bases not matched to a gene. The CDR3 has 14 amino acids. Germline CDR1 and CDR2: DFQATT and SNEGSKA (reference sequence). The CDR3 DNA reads TGCAGTGCCCCCCGACAGGGCGAGATCGATACGCAGTATTTT. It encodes CSAPRQGEIDTQYF.

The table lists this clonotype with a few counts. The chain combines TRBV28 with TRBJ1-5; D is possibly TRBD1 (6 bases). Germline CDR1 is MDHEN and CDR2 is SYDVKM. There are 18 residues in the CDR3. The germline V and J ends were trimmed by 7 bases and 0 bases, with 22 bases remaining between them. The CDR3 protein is CASTWGGHSRYSNQPQHF. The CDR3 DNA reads TGTGCCAGCACCTGGGGGGGACACTCCCGATATAGCAATCAGCCCCAGCATTTT.

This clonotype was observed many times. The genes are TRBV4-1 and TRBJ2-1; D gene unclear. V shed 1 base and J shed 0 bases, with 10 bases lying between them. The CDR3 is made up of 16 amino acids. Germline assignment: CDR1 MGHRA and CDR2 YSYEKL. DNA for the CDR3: TGCGCCAGCAGCCAAGTTGACCTCGTCTCCTACAATGAGCAGTTCTTC. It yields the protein CASSQVDLVSYNEQFF.

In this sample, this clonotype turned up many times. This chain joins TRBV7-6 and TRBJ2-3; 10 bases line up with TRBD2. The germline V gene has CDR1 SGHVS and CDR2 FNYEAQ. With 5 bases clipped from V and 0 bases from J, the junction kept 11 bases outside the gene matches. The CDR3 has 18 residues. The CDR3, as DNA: TGTGCCAGCAGCCCGAGATTTACTAGCGGGGCTAGCACAGATACGCAGTATTTT. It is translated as CASSPRFTSGASTDTQYF.

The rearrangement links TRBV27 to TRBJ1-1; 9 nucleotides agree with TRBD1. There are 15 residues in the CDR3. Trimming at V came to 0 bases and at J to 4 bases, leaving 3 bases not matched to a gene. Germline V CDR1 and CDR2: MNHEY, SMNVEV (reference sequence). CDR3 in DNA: TGTGCCAGCAGTTTATCACGGACAGGGGCCACTGAAGCTTTCTTT. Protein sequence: CASSLSRTGATEAFF.

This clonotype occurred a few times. The CDR3 DNA reads TGCAGTGCTGCCAGGAGGGTAACTGAGCAGTTCTTC. Its protein product is CSAARRVTEQFF. The J gene is TRBJ2-1, the V gene TRBV20-1, with a tentative D call TRBD2 (6 bases). The CDR3 has 12 amino acids. Germline CDR1 reads DFQATT; CDR2 reads SNEGSKA (reference sequence). Trimming removed 5 bases from V and 9 bases from J, with 14 bases in between.

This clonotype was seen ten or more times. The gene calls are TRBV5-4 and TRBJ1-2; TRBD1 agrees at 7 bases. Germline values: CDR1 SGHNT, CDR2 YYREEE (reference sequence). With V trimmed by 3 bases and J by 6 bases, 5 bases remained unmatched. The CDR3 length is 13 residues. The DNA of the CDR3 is TGTGCCAGCAGCTCGACAGGGTTCGATGGCTACACCTTC. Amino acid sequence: CASSSTGFDGYTF.

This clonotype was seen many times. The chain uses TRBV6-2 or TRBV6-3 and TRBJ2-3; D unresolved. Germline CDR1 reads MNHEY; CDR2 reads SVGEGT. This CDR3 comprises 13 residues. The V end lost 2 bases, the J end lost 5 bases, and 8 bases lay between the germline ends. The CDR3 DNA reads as TGTGCCAGCAGTTACCAATCGGAAGATACGCAGTATTTT. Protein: CASSYQSEDTQYF.

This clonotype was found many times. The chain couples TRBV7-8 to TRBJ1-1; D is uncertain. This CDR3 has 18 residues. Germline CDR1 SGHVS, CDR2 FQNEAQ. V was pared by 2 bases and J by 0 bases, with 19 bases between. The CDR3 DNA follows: TGTGCCAGCAGCTTACCCCGCGAGGCTAGATACATGAACACTGAAGCTTTCTTT. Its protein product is CASSLPREARYMNTEAFF. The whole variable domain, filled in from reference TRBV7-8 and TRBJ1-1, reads GAGVSQSPRYKVAKRGQDVALRCDPISGHVSLFWYQQALGQGPEFLTYFQNEAQLDKSGLPSDRFFAERPEGSVSTLKIQRTQQEDSAVYLCASSLPREARYMNTEAFFGQGTRLTVV.

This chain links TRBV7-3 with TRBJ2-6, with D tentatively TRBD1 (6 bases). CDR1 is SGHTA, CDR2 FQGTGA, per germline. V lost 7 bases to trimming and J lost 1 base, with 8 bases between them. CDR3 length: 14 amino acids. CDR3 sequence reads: CASKGGSGANVLTF. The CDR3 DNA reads TGTGCCAGCAAAGGGGGATCTGGGGCCAACGTCCTGACTTTC.

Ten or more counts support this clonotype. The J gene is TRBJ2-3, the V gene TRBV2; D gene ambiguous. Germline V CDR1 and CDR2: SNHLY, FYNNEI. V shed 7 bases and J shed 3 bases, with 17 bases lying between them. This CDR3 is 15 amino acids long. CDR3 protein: CASTTEVGPTDTQYF. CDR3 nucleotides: TGTGCCAGCACCACAGAAGTAGGACCTACAGATACGCAGTATTTT.

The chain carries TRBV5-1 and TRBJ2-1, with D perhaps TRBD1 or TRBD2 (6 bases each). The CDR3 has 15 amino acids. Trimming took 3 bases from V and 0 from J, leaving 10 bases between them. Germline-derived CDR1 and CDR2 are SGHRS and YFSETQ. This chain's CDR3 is CASSSRGDSYNEQFF. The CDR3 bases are TGCGCCAGCAGCTCGAGGGGGGACTCCTACAATGAGCAGTTCTTC.

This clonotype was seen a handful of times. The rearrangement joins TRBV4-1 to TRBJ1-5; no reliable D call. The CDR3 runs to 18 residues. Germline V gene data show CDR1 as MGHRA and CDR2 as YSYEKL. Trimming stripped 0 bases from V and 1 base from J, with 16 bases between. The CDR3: CASSQDSGETWSNQPQHF. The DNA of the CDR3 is TGCGCCAGCAGCCAAGATTCGGGCGAAACTTGGAGCAATCAGCCCCAGCATTTT.

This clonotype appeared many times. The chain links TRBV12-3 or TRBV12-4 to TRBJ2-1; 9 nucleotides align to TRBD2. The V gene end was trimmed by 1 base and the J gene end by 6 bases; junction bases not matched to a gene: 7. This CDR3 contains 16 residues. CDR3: CASSLVSGGLSNEQFF. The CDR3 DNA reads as TGTGCCAGCAGTTTAGTTAGCGGGGGACTCTCCAATGAGCAGTTCTTC.

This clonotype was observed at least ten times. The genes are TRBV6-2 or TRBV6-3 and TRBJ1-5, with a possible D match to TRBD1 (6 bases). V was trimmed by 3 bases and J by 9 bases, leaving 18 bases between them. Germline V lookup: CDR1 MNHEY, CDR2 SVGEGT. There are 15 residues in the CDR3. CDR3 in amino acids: CASSYRQAPRGPQHF. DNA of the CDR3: TGTGCCAGCAGTTATCGACAGGCCCCTCGGGGGCCCCAGCATTTT.

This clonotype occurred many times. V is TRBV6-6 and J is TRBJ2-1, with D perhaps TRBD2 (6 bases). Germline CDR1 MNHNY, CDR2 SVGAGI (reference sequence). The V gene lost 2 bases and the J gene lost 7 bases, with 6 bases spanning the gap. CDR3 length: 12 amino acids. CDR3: CASSYGRNEQFF. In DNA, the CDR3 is TGTGCCAGCAGTTACGGGAGGAATGAGCAGTTCTTC.

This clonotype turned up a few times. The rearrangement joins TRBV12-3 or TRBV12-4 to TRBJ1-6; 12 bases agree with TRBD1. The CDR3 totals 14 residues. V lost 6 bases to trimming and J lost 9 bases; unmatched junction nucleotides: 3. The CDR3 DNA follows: TGTGCCAGCAGCCAGGGACAGGGGGCTTCACCCCTCCACTTT. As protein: CASSQGQGASPLHF.

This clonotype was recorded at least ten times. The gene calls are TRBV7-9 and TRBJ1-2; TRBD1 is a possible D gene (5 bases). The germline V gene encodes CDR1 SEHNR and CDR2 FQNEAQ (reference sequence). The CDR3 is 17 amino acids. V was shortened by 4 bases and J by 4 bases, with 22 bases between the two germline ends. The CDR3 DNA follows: TGTGCCAGCAGCTCGGTAGACAGCCTGATCTCCTCCTATGGCTACACCTTC. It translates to CASSSVDSLISSYGYTF.

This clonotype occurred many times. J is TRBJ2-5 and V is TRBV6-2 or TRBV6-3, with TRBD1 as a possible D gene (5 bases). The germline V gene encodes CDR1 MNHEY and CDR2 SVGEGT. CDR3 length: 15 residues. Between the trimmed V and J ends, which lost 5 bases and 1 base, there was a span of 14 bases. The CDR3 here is CASSRLQDLQETQYF. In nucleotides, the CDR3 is TGTGCCAGCAGTCGGTTACAGGACCTCCAAGAGACCCAGTACTTC.

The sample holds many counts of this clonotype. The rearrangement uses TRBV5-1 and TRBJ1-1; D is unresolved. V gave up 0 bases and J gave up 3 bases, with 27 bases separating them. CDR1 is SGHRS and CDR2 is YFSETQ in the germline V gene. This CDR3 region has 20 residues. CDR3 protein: CASSLAPRSGIGRSDTEAFF. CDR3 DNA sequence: TGCGCCAGCAGCTTGGCCCCTCGTTCGGGGATTGGAAGGTCGGACACTGAAGCTTTCTTT.

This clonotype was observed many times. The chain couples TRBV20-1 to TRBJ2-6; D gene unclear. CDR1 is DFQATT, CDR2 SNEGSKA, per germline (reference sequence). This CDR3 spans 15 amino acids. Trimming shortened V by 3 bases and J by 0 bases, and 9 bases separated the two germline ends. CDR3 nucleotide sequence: TGCAGTGCTAGCGGGCAGCCCTCTGGGGCCAACGTCCTGACTTTC. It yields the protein CSASGQPSGANVLTF.

The CDR3 DNA reads as TGTGCCAGCAGTTACTCGGGGCAAAGCAATCAGCCCCAGCATTTT. Its translation: CASSYSGQSNQPQHF. The chain joins TRBV6-2 or TRBV6-3 to TRBJ1-5; possible D gene TRBD1, 5 bases. CDR3 size: 15 residues. The V gene lost 0 bases and the J gene lost 1 base, with 7 bases spanning the gap. Germline V gene lookup returns CDR1 MNHEY and CDR2 SVGEGT.

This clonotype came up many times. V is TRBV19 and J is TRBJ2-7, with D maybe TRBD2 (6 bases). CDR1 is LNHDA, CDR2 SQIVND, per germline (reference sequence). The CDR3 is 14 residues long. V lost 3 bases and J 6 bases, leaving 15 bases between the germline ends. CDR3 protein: CASSMSVAAGEQYF. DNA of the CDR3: TGTGCCAGTAGTATGTCGGTAGCGGCGGGCGAGCAGTACTTC.

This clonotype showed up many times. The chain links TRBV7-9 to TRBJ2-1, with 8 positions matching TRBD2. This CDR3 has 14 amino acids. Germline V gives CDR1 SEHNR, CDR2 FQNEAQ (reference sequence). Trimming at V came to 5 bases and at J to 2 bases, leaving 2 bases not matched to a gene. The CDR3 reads CASSPRGAYNEQFF. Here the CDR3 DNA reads TGTGCCAGCAGCCCGCGGGGGGCCTACAATGAGCAGTTCTTC.

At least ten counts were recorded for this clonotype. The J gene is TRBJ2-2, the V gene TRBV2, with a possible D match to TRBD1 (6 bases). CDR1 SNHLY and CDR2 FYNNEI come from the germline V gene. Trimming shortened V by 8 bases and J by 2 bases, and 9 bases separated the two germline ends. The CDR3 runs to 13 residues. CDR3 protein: CASEGTNTGELFF. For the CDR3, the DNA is TGTGCCAGCGAGGGGACAAACACCGGGGAGCTGTTTTTT. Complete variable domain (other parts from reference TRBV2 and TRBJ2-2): EPEVTQTPSHQVTQMGQEVILRCVPISNHLYFYWYRQILGQKVEFLVSFYNNEISEKSEIFDDQFSVERPDGSNFTLKIRSTKLEDSAMYFCASEGTNTGELFFGEGSRLTVL.

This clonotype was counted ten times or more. The CDR3 nucleotides are TGCGCCAGCAGCTACACAGCCTCTGGGGCCAACGTCCTGACTTTC. Its translation is CASSYTASGANVLTF. J is TRBJ2-6 and V is TRBV5-1; D not certain. CDR1 SGHRS and CDR2 YFSETQ come from the germline V gene. CDR3 length: 15 residues. With 3 bases removed from V and 0 bases from J, the gap between germline ends came to 7 bases.